A single sample is the source of the 10 T cell receptor beta chains below, sequenced in a study of T cells after yellow fever vaccination. TCRdb processed the 5' RACE reads anew with MiXCR; each CDR3 protein has one entry. Seen here are roughly 120,000 distinct CDR3 sequences, 7.2% observed once, and the top ten hold more than 2.5%. The sequences come from CD4+ T cells sorted from PBMCs, collected roughly 47 days after the first yellow fever vaccination. The receptors were sampled from a man aged 18 to 35 who received the YFV17D yellow fever vaccine.

The sample holds a few counts of this clonotype. The chain has TRBV29-1 and TRBJ1-2, with unresolved D. CDR1 SQVTM and CDR2 ANQGSEA come from the germline V gene. This CDR3 is 12 amino acids long. Trimming shortened V by 3 bases and J by 4 bases, and 9 bases separated the two germline ends. The CDR3 here is CSVDKGPYGYTF. The CDR3 DNA reads TGCAGCGTTGACAAGGGTCCCTATGGCTACACCTTC.

This clonotype was seen ten or more times. This rearrangement joins TRBV6-2 or TRBV6-3 to TRBJ1-2; D ambiguous. Trimming shortened V by 6 bases and J by 4 bases, and 9 bases separated the two germline ends. Germline assignment: CDR1 MNHEY and CDR2 SVGEGT. The CDR3 spans 12 residues. As DNA, the CDR3 is TGTGCCAGCAGAAGCCAAAGCTATGGCTACACCTTC. Protein product: CASRSQSYGYTF.

This clonotype was observed at least ten times. The rearrangement uses TRBV7-2 and TRBJ2-4, with D unresolved. CDR1 is SGHTA and CDR2 is FQGNSA in the germline V gene. This CDR3 region has 14 residues. V was pared by 0 bases and J by 3 bases, with 6 bases between. As DNA, the CDR3 is TGTGCCAGCAGCTTAGCGTGGGACAAAAACATTCAGTACTTC. Its protein is CASSLAWDKNIQYF. Full variable domain (outside the CDR3, taken from reference TRBV7-2 and TRBJ2-4): GAGVSQSPSNKVTEKGKDVELRCDPISGHTALYWYRQSLGQGLEFLIYFQGNSAPDKSGLPSDRFSAERTGGSVSTLTIQRTQQEDSAVYLCASSLAWDKNIQYFGAGTRLSVL.

This clonotype was counted at least ten times. The V call is TRBV10-3, the J call TRBJ2-5; D possibly corresponds to TRBD1 (5 bases). CDR1 and CDR2 from the germline V gene are ENHRY and SYGVKD. This CDR3 comprises 12 residues. V lost 3 bases and J 6 bases, leaving 8 bases between the germline ends. The CDR3 sequence is CAISDRVQTQYF. Written as DNA, the CDR3 is TGTGCCATCAGTGACAGGGTTCAGACCCAGTACTTC.

The table lists this clonotype with many counts. The V call is TRBV27, the J call TRBJ2-1; D may be TRBD1 (5 bases). The CDR3 extends over 15 amino acids. The V gene lost 4 bases and the J gene lost 0 bases, with 10 bases spanning the gap. Germline CDR1 is MNHEY and CDR2 is SMNVEV (reference sequence). CDR3 loop: CASSSGQGSYNEQFF. The CDR3 DNA is TGTGCCAGCAGTTCGGGTCAGGGCTCCTACAATGAGCAGTTCTTC.

Ten or more counts support this clonotype. The CDR3 is CASSQTSGGSNRFTGELFF. In nucleotides, the CDR3 is TGTGCCAGCAGCCAAACTAGCGGGGGGTCCAACCGCTTCACCGGGGAGCTGTTTTTT. V and J are TRBV14 and TRBJ2-2; 12 nucleotides match TRBD2. V dropped 2 bases and J dropped 4; count of bases not matched to a gene: 11. There are 19 residues in the CDR3. CDR1 and CDR2 from the germline V gene are SGHDN and FVKESK.

This clonotype occurred many times. This chain connects TRBV12-3 or TRBV12-4 to TRBJ2-7, with 10 bases aligning to TRBD1. V gave up 5 bases and J gave up 1 base; unmatched junction bases: 11. The CDR3 length is 17 residues. In DNA form, the CDR3 reads TGTGCCAGCAGTCGGATTGTGACAGGGGGCATGTCCTACGAGCAGTACTTC. Protein: CASSRIVTGGMSYEQYF.

The rearrangement links TRBV4-2 to TRBJ2-3, with 11 bases lining up with TRBD2. CDR1 is LGHNA, CDR2 YNFKEQ, per germline. This CDR3 is built from 15 residues. The J segment lost 4 bases and the V segment lost 4 bases, leaving 4 bases of the junction unmatched. This chain's CDR3 is CASSPGTSGADTQYF. As DNA, the CDR3 is TGTGCCAGCAGCCCGGGGACTAGCGGAGCAGATACGCAGTATTTT.

At least ten counts were recorded for this clonotype. This rearrangement joins TRBV6-1 to TRBJ2-7; D is unresolved. Trimming took 2 bases from V and 1 from J, leaving 12 bases between them. In germline, CDR1 is MNHNS, CDR2 SASEGT. This CDR3 comprises 15 residues. The CDR3 nucleotides read TGTGCCAGCAGTGAATTTAGCAGGCAGTCCTACGAGCAGTACTTC. It is translated as CASSEFSRQSYEQYF.

This clonotype occurred many times. V gene TRBV20-1 combines with J gene TRBJ1-2; D gene ambiguous. V was pared by 4 bases and J by 4 bases, with 7 bases between. The CDR3 covers 11 residues. Germline V gene data show CDR1 as DFQATT and CDR2 as SNEGSKA (reference sequence). CDR3 sequence reads: CSAIEGYGYTF. The CDR3, as DNA: TGCAGTGCTATAGAGGGCTATGGCTACACCTTC.